Here is one T cell receptor beta chain with its context. Original processing notes: It was from reference gene primer amplification that nucleated cell counts were estimated. Measured with immunoSEQ multiplex PCR; TCRdb has only the in-frame clones, and not every one. That table furnishes V, J and clone size, whereas the DNA furnished D and trimming. The repertoire consists of 65,000 to 80,000 clones, with about 88% occurring once and the leading ten covering roughly a tenth. Germline CDR1 is MDHEN and CDR2 is SYDVKM. The V gene end was trimmed by 5 bases and the J gene end by 3 bases; junction bases not matched to a gene: 1. CDR3 length: 12 residues. The sample is drawn from a study of blood T cell repertoires in COVID-19. Study details: Specimens from acute and convalescent COVID-19 originated in the United States, Italy and Spain. Sources were T cells, B-cell-depleted T cells, or PBMCs; the material itself was cDNA or gDNA.

This TCR derives from a human donor in a cohort sampled during active COVID-19. The chain has TRBV28 and TRBJ2-7, with 7 bases identical to TRBD2. The sequenced sample consisted of peripheral blood. The CDR3 here is CASSGGSYEQYF. DNA for the CDR3: TGTGCCAGCAGTGGCGGGAGCTACGAGCAGTACTTC.